This T cell receptor (beta chain) was captured in a study of OX40 agonist ivuxolimab in advanced cancers. As for this clone: Its antigen is unknown.

Study conclusions and caveats: Some patients who did not respond also had low normalized T-cell clonal expansion. The specificity for antigen of the expanded peripheral T cells was not determined.

The table came from immunoSEQ multiplex PCR; TCRdb's copy has only in-frame clones and leaves some out. The sample consists of about 80,000 clones, more than 70% of them appearing once. Sampled blood was obtained at baseline, cycle 4 day 1, and cycle 7 day 1. CDR3 length: 13 amino acids. V gave up 5 bases and J gave up 2 bases, with 9 bases separating them. Germline values: CDR1 MNHEY, CDR2 SVGAGI. This receptor was obtained from an adult with an advanced solid tumor such as melanoma, head and neck, liver or kidney cancer. Sequencing used CD4+ or CD8+ T cells sorted from blood, obtained in a trial of the OX40 agonist ivuxolimab. This sequence joins TRBV6-5 and TRBJ1-1; D not resolved. CDR3 bases: TGTGCCAGCAGTAACACCATAAACACTGAAGCTTTCTTT. Its translation: CASSNTINTEAFF.